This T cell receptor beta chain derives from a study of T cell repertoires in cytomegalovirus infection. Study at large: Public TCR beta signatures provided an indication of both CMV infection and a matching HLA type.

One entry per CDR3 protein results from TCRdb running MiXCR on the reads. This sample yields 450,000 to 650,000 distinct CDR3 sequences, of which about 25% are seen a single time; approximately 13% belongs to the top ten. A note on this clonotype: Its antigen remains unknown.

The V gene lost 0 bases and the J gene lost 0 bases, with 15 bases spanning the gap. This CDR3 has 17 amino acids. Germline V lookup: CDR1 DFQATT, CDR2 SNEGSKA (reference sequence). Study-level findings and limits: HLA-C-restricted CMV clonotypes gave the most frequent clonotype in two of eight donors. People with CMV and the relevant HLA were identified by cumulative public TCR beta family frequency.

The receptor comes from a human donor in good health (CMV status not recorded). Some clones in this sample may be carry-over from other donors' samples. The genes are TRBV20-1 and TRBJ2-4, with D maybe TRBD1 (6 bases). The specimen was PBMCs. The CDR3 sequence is CSARERGQILAKNIQYF. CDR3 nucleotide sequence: TGCAGTGCTAGAGAACGTGGACAGATACTAGCCAAAAACATTCAGTACTTC.